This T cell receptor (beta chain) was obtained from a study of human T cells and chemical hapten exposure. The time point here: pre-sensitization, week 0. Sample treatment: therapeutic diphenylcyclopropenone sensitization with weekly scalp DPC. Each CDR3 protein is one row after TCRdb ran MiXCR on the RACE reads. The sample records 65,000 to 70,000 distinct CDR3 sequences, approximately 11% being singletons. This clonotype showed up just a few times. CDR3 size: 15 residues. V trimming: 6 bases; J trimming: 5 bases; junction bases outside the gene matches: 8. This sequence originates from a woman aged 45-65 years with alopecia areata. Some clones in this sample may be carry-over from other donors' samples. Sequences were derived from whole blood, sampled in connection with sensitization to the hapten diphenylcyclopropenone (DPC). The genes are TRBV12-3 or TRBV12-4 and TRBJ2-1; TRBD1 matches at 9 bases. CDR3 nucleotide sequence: TGTGCCAGCAGGAAACAGGGGGCGGTCAACAATGAGCAGTTCTTC. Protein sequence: CASRKQGAVNNEQFF.